This TCR beta chain was recovered during a study of T cell responses to AZD1222 COVID-19 vaccine. V was shortened by 8 bases and J by 10 bases, with 18 bases between the two germline ends. The CDR3 has 12 amino acids. Germline values: CDR1 SQVTM, CDR2 ANQGSEA. This table comes from immunoSEQ multiplex PCR, and its TCRdb copy is limited to in-frame clones, with some not included. The table records approximately 80,000 clones, 75% to 90% of them present only once. The TCR was taken from an adult who received the AZD1222 COVID-19 vaccine. The source material was peripheral blood, sampled 28 days after the second AZD1222 dose. The chain has TRBV29-1 and TRBJ2-1, with D perhaps matching TRBD2 (7 bases). The CDR3 is CSLSSGGREQFF. CDR3 coding DNA: TGCAGCCTGTCGTCGGGGGGCCGAGAGCAGTTCTTC.